These 10 T cell receptor beta chains were sequenced from one sample in a study of cytomegalovirus exposure and HLA in healthy donors. Primers for the PCR totalled 60 Vbeta and 13 Jbeta. Some clones are missing from TCRdb's copy, which holds only in-frame ones; the method was immunoSEQ multiplex PCR. The sample gives about 130,000 clones, 70% to 90% of which show up once; roughly 1.8% is in the top ten. Sequencing input: PBMCs. These receptors were taken from a boy between 5 and 17 years old in good health and CMV-seronegative.

The V gene is TRBV7-6, the J gene TRBJ2-7; D not resolved. CDR1 and CDR2 (germline): SGHVS, FNYEAQ. The CDR3 has 15 amino acids. V was clipped by 5 bases and J by 4 bases, with 18 bases between them. CDR3 in amino acids: CASSEVYAGQYEQYF. CDR3 in DNA: TGTGCCAGCAGCGAAGTCTATGCAGGTCAATACGAGCAGTACTTC.

The chain carries TRBV6-4 and TRBJ2-7, with D maybe TRBD1 (6 bases). This CDR3 spans 17 amino acids. CDR1 and CDR2 from the germline V gene are MRHNA and SNTAGT. V dropped 5 bases and J dropped 0 bases, with 20 bases sitting between them. The CDR3 loop is CASSHVTTGHRSYEQYF. The CDR3 DNA reads as TGTGCCAGCAGTCACGTGACGACGGGACACCGCTCCTACGAGCAGTACTTC.

The rearrangement links TRBV11-1 to TRBJ1-2; D remains unclear. V lost 2 bases, J lost 2 bases, and 6 bases lay in between. Germline values: CDR1 SGHAT, CDR2 FQDESV (reference sequence). The CDR3 runs 13 residues. CDR3 in amino acids: CASSLLENYGYTF. The CDR3 region has the DNA TGTGCCAGCAGCTTATTGGAGAACTATGGCTACACCTTC.

The chain links TRBV6-1 to TRBJ2-1, with 10 bases fitting TRBD1. From germline, CDR1 is MNHNS and CDR2 SASEGT. The length of the CDR3 is 17 residues. V lost 2 bases, J lost 7 bases, and 11 bases stayed unmatched. The CDR3 DNA reads TGTGCCAGCAGTGAAATTCGGGTGGACAGGGGGGGTAATGAGCAGTTCTTC. It yields the protein CASSEIRVDRGGNEQFF.

The chain couples TRBV4-3 to TRBJ2-7; TRBD2 agrees at 9 bases. The CDR3 is 18 residues long. V trimming: 1 base; J trimming: 0 bases; junction bases outside the gene matches: 10. The germline CDR1 and CDR2 sequences are LGHNA and YSLEER. The CDR3 spells CASSQGAGGGSGSYEQYF. The CDR3 bases are TGCGCCAGCAGCCAAGGAGCGGGGGGAGGGAGCGGCTCCTACGAGCAGTACTTC.

The chain uses TRBV7-2 and TRBJ2-5, with 8 positions matching TRBD1. CDR1 and CDR2 (germline): SGHTA, FQGNSA. The CDR3 contains 15 residues. The ends lost 1 base at V and 6 bases at J; junction bases unmatched: 7. The CDR3 DNA is TGTGCCAGCAGCTTAGGGGGCGGGACAGGAAAGACCCAGTACTTC. It is translated as CASSLGGGTGKTQYF.

The J gene is TRBJ2-1, the V gene TRBV5-4; D not resolved. In germline, CDR1 is SGHNT, CDR2 YYREEE (reference sequence). The V end was cut by 2 bases, the J end by 5 bases, with 14 bases between. The CDR3 runs to 15 residues. The CDR3 protein is CASSFVLRAHNEQFF. DNA for the CDR3: TGTGCCAGCAGCTTCGTTCTCCGCGCGCACAATGAGCAGTTCTTC. The full variable domain, with the rest looked up from reference TRBV5-4 and TRBJ2-1, is ETGVTQSPTHLIKTRGQQVTLRCSSQSGHNTVSWYQQALGQGPQFIFQYYREEENGRGNFPPRFSGLQFPNYSSELNVNALELDDSALYLCASSFVLRAHNEQFFGPGTRLTVL.

The rearrangement joins TRBV11-3 to TRBJ1-1, with TRBD1 matching over 9 bases. The V segment lost 5 bases and the J segment 5 bases; nucleotides outside the gene matches: 9. The germline CDR1 and CDR2 sequences are SGHNT and YENEEA. The CDR3 extends over 15 amino acids. For the CDR3, the DNA is TGTGCCAGCAGCCCCGGGACAGGGAAAGTGACTGAAGCTTTCTTT. Translating it yields CASSPGTGKVTEAFF.

This chain links TRBV29-1 with TRBJ2-7; 11 positions match TRBD1. J was trimmed by 6 bases and V by 4 bases; bases with no gene match: 5. The CDR3 has 13 residues. Per the germline V gene, CDR1 is SQVTM and CDR2 is ANQGSEA. The CDR3 coding sequence is TGCAGCGTTGGGACAGGGGGCATATCCGAGCAGTACTTC. Translation: CSVGTGGISEQYF.

The chain employs TRBV27 and TRBJ2-7; 8 bases agree with TRBD1. The V segment lost 4 bases and the J segment 3 bases; nucleotides outside the gene matches: 14. From germline, CDR1 is MNHEY and CDR2 SMNVEV (reference sequence). CDR3 length: 17 residues. CDR3 sequence: CASSSTWTGPTNYEQYF. The DNA of the CDR3 is TGTGCCAGCAGTTCCACCTGGACAGGGCCGACAAACTACGAGCAGTACTTC.